This TCR beta chain came from a study of cytotoxic CD8 clonotypes in ibrutinib-treated CLL. Study summary: Partial response was seen in about 25 patients and complete response in 2; after median about 68 months, about 15 stayed remitted, about 12 progressed. Broader study findings: Stable or contracted on treatment, public clonotypes were also uncommon.

TCRdb's copy holds only in-frame clones and misses some; the assay was immunoSEQ multiplex PCR. The table records hundreds of thousands of clones, almost 80% of them present only once. Trimming took off 1 base at V and 2 bases at J, with 2 bases between the two ends. This CDR3 is 12 amino acids long. Germline CDR1 LGHNT, CDR2 FRNRAP. Concerning this clone: The antigen remains unidentified.

The input for sequencing was PBMCs, taken before ibrutinib treatment. The clonotype originates from a human donor with chronic lymphocytic leukemia. This sequence joins TRBV12-5 and TRBJ1-2; D is unresolved. The CDR3 bases are TGTGCTAGTGGTTTGGGGAACTATGGCTACACCTTC. This gives the protein CASGLGNYGYTF.